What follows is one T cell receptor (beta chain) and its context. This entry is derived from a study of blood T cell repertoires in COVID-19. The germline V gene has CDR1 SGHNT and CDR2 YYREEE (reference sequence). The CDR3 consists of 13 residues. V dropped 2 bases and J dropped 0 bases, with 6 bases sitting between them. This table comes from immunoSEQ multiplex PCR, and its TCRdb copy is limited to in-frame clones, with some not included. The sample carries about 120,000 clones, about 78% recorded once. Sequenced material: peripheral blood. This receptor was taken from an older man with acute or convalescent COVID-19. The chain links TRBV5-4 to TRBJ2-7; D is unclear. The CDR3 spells CASSFSPSYEQYF. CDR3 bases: TGTGCCAGCAGCTTTAGTCCCTCCTACGAGCAGTACTTC. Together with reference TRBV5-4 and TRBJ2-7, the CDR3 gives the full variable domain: ETGVTQSPTHLIKTRGQQVTLRCSSQSGHNTVSWYQQALGQGPQFIFQYYREEENGRGNFPPRFSGLQFPNYSSELNVNALELDDSALYLCASSFSPSYEQYFGPGTRLTVT.